This TCR beta chain is drawn from a study of Graves' ophthalmopathy and Graves' hyperthyroidism (dated by TCRdb to between 2018 and 2020). Looking at the study overall: Peripheral blood was collected at initial diagnosis, prior to any treatment. TCR beta repertoire signatures were used to distinguish Graves' ophthalmopathy from Graves' hyperthyroidism and to predict progression to ophthalmopathy. In total, some 130 blood samples were TCR-sequenced: approximately 42 ophthalmopathy, some 72 hyperthyroidism and about 17 hyperthyroidism-to-ophthalmopathy patients. To explore V-J signatures distinguishing ophthalmopathy from hyperthyroidism, a discovery set of more than 95 patients (roughly 45 ophthalmopathy, 55 to 60 stable hyperthyroidism) was enrolled. An independent validation cohort was composed of 18 hyperthyroidism patients and roughly 16 patients who later progressed from hyperthyroidism to ophthalmopathy. T-cell repertoires of thyroid tissue and blood were compared in 5 or 6 hyperthyroidism patients. Once sampling was done, hyperthyroidism patients were given methimazole at a starting dose of 30 mg daily, while ophthalmopathy patients were given high-dose intravenous methylprednisolone. The 100 discovery patients were randomly split 7:3 into training and test sets. General findings and caveats noted by the study authors: Most expanded thyroid clonotypes with frequency above 0.001 were also detected in blood, suggesting blood repertoires may reflect the thyroid immune response. In cross-validation, the 13-signature model distinguished ophthalmopathy from stable hyperthyroidism with around 90% sensitivity and approximately 81% specificity, while in the test set the corresponding values were about 80% and 75%. Sample size was not statistically predetermined, and group allocation was not concealed from the investigators. In validation, the model predicted ophthalmopathy progression with nearly 71% sensitivity and 72.22% specificity; fewer than 15 predicted patients were CT-confirmed with GO in a median of 6.5 months.

The ophthalmopathy patients had moderately to severely active disease, with a Clinical Activity Score of 3 or higher, a NOSPECS grade of 4 or higher, and a disease duration of less than 3 months. Anyone with other autoimmune diseases, uncontrolled infections, pregnancy or lactation was excluded from the study. Clinical symptoms, serum thyroxine, TRAb, thyroid ultrasound and orbital computed tomography were used for diagnosis. PBMCs were isolated from 10 ml of fresh peripheral blood by Ficoll-Paque density gradient centrifugation. Total RNA was extracted with Trizol reagent and quality-checked on an Agilent 2100 Bioanalyzer. This clonotype was picked up many times. Its antigen target is currently unknown. The record has no base qualities; no much larger clone is one base away. For repertoire sequencing, TCR beta CDR3 regions were amplified from RNA transcripts. The first round was an RT-PCR using HTBI primers with the Qiagen OneStep RT-PCR kit, and this first round was followed by a second-round multiplex PCR, then size selection and purification. Libraries were sequenced on an Illumina HiSeq2000 using paired-end 100 bp reads. On the study's bioinformatics: SOAPnuke was used to process the reads, throwing out any read that had adapters, had uncalled bases, had a mean Phred below 15, or lacked an exact constant-primer or identifier match. High-quality paired reads were merged with COPE v1.2.5. Unique nucleotide sequences were defined as clonotypes and aligned to IMGT TRB V, D and J references using MiTCR v1.1. The analysis was limited to V-J combinations with a frequency above 0.0001, which together covered approximately 99% of repertoires. For each V-J combination, a TCR clonal expansion and chaos score was defined as the ratio of F50 clonal expansion to chaos observed in the TCRdist matrix. Features were reduced by Welch's t-statistics and random forest to some 13 V-J combinations, which fed a naive Bayes classifier. The similarity between thyroid and blood repertoires was quantified using the Morisita-Horn index. TCRdb passed the public sequencing reads through fastp at Q25 and MiXCR, retaining productive beta sequences. Each entry merges the rows of one CDR3 protein and shows their most common DNA and genes. TCRdb, not the authors, supplied the V and J calls. Counted in this sample were about 220,000 distinct CDR3 sequences; 20% to 25% of them appeared once. 43% of the sample comes from the top ten.

The receptor was isolated from a woman between 50 and 59 years old with Graves' ophthalmopathy. Donor details come from another sample of the same person, matched by shared clones. The sequenced sample was peripheral blood.

The nucleotides are TGTGCCAGTAGTATGGAGGGACTGACCGAGCAGTACTTC. The resulting protein is CASSMEGLTEQYF. Recombination joined TRBV19 with TRBJ2-7, and TRBD2 may be the D gene, going by 6 matching bases. The V end loses 3 bases and the J end loses 6 bases, and a stretch of 12 bases separates them. Reading from cysteine to phenylalanine, the CDR3 counts 13 amino acids. This entry keeps only the CDR3 DNA: 39 bases, framed from base 1. In the germline V gene (reference sequence), CDR1 corresponds to LNHDA and CDR2 to SQIVND.